This T cell receptor beta chain was recovered during a study of blood T cell repertoires in COVID-19. Study overall: The study drew acute and convalescent COVID-19 samples from the United States, Italy and Spain. T cells, B-cell-depleted T cells, or PBMCs provided the cDNA or gDNA that served as material.

This CDR3 comprises 12 residues. Germline V gene data show CDR1 as MNHEY and CDR2 as SMNVEV (reference sequence). V lost 5 bases and J 4 bases, leaving 6 bases between the germline ends. Under the authors' procedure: Scientists estimated how many nucleated cells there were by amplifying reference gene primers. Using immunoSEQ multiplex PCR, the repertoire was profiled, and TCRdb retains in-frame clones only, with some absent. V and J calls and clone size are those listed in that table; D and trimming were worked out from the DNA. The data contain about 43,000 clones, approximately 90% of them seen just once; the ten biggest clones take up about 4.8%.

This receptor was taken from a human donor in a cohort sampled during active COVID-19. This sequence joins TRBV27 and TRBJ2-1; D gene uncertain. Sequencing was done on a sample of peripheral blood. DNA of the CDR3: TGTGCCAGCAGTCATAGTTACAATGAGCAGTTCTTC. Its protein is CASSHSYNEQFF.